This TCR beta chain was sequenced during a study of blood T cell repertoires in COVID-19 (dated by TCRdb to the early 2020s). Study-wide context: Collaborator samples came from the United States, Italy and Spain and covered acute and convalescent phases of COVID-19. The material from the prospective study consisted of cDNA or gDNA derived from T cells, B-cell-depleted T cells, or PBMCs. Subjects who had been exposed to COVID-19, were actively infected with it, or had recovered from it provided the deeply sampled blood TCRbeta repertoires that made up the dataset. The repertoires were released in a freely available public database meant as a resource for research on the immune response to SARS-CoV-2. The samples were drawn from two sources: the first 160 participants of the ongoing ImmuneRACE study, and fewer than 1,500 subjects contributed by 6 global collaborators. Nearly every sample came with metadata listing a de-identified subject ID, COVID-19 status, age in years and sex. Where available, HLA class I and class II types were obtained from metadata supplied by the sample provider rather than from assay-based typing.

The collaborating institutions used their own protocols to collect whole blood in K2EDTA tubes. Collaborator samples were shipped for TCRbeta analysis as frozen whole blood, isolated PBMCs, or DNA extracted from either sample type. What the study reported, not specific to this receptor: The quantity of clinical and demographic metadata differed by source and by participant and was supplied without curation.

In regard to this clone: It lacks a known antigen. One base away there is no much larger clone; base qualities are not given.

V and J are trimmed by 6 bases and 6 bases, and the gene matches miss 8 bases of the junction. The cysteine opens and the phenylalanine closes a CDR3 of 15 amino acids. The read is trimmed to its CDR3 DNA, 45 bases read in frame from base 1. Reading the germline V gene gives CDR1 MGHRA and CDR2 YSYEKL. TCRbeta CDR3 regions were amplified from genomic DNA using the immunoSEQ Assay, a bias-controlled multiplex PCR. The authors processed their data as follows. The number of nucleated cells in each sample was estimated from the amplification of reference gene primers within the assay. To quantify the absolute abundance of each unique TCRbeta CDR3 rearrangement, sequence reads were collapsed and filtered. Productive Simpson clonality was computed per sample as the square root of Simpson's diversity index over productive rearrangements. TCRdb took over this immuneACCESS table, retaining in-frame rearrangements with V and J assigned. Such tables are incomplete; in checked studies, under half of the missing clones stem from an unresolved V gene, and the remainder is unexplained. Clone size and the V and J calls come from that table; the DNA yielded D and trimming. This sample holds under 200,000 clones; approximately 86% were observed only once. The top ten clones comprise 7% of the sample.

The chain links TRBV4-1 with TRBJ2-3; 11 junctional bases match TRBD2. Sequenced: peripheral blood. This TCR was sampled from a man aged 45 to 65 with active or convalescent COVID-19. The CDR3 in this case is CASRLAGGPGDTQYF. The nucleotides read TGCGCCAGCAGGCTAGCGGGGGGCCCGGGGGATACGCAGTATTTT.